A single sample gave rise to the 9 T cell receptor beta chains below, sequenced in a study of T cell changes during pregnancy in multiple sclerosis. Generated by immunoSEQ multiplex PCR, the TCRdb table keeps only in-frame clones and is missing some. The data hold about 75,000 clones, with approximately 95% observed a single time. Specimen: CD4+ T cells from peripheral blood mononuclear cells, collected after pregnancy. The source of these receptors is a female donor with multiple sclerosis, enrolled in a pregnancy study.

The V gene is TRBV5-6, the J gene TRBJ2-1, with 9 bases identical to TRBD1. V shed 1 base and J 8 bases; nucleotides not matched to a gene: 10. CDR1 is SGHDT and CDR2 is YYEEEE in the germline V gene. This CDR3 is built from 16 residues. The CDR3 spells CASSLRRDRVLDEQFF. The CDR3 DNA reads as TGTGCCAGCAGCTTGCGGAGGGACAGGGTCTTGGATGAGCAGTTCTTC.

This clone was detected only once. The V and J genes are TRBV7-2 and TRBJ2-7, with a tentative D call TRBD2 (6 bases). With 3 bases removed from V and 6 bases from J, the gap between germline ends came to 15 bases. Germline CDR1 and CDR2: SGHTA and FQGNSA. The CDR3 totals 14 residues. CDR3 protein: CASSLGDAGSEQYF. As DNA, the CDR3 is TGTGCCAGCAGCTTGGGGGACGCGGGAAGCGAGCAGTACTTC. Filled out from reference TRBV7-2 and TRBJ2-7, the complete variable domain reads GAGVSQSPSNKVTEKGKDVELRCDPISGHTALYWYRQSLGQGLEFLIYFQGNSAPDKSGLPSDRFSAERTGGSVSTLTIQRTQQEDSAVYLCASSLGDAGSEQYFGPGTRLTVT.

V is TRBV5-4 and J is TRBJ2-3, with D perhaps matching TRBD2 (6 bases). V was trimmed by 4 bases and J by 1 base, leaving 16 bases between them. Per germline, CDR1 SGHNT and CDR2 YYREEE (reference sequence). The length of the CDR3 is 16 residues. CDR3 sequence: CASSPPVGEGTDTQYF. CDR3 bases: TGTGCCAGCAGCCCCCCGGTGGGGGAGGGCACAGATACGCAGTATTTT.

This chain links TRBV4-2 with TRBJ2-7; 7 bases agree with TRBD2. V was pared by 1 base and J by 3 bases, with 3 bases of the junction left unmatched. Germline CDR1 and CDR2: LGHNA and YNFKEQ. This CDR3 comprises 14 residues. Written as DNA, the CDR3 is TGTGCCAGCAGCCAAGGCGCGGGAGACTACGAGCAGTACTTC. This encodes CASSQGAGDYEQYF.

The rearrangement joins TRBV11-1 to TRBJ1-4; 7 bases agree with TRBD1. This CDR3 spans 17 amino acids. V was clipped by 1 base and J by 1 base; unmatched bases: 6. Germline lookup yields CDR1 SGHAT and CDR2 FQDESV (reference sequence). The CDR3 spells CASSLGGGAGTNEKLFF. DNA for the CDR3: TGTGCCAGCAGCTTAGGAGGGGGCGCCGGAACTAATGAAAAACTGTTTTTT.

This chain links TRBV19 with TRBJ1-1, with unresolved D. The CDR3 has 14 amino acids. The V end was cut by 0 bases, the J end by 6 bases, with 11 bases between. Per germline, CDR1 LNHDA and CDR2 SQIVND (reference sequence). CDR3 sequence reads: CASSIDTALPEAFF. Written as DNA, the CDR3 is TGTGCCAGTAGTATAGATACCGCGCTCCCTGAAGCTTTCTTT.

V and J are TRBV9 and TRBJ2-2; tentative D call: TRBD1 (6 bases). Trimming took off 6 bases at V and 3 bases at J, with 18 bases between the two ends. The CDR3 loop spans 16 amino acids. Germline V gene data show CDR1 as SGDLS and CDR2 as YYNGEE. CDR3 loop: CASTAGALPDTGELFF. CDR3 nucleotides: TGTGCCAGCACCGCAGGGGCCCTTCCGGACACCGGGGAGCTGTTTTTT.

CDR3 nucleotide sequence: TGTGCCAGCAGTTCCCCCATAGCGGCCCACTTCAATGAGCAGTTCTTC. Translation gives CASSSPIAAHFNEQFF. The chain couples TRBV6-5 to TRBJ2-1; possibly TRBD2 for D (6 bases). Between the trimmed V and J ends, which lost 4 bases and 6 bases, there was a span of 19 bases. Germline V CDR1 and CDR2: MNHEY, SVGAGI. The CDR3 totals 16 residues.

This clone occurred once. DNA of the CDR3: TGCAGCGTTGTACTGACAGCTCTGACCTACAATGAGCAGTTCTTC. Translation gives CSVVLTALTYNEQFF. The J gene is TRBJ2-1, the V gene TRBV29-1; TRBD1 might be the D (5 bases). Germline V gene lookup returns CDR1 SQVTM and CDR2 ANQGSEA. V was clipped by 4 bases and J by 2 bases, with 15 bases between them. The length of the CDR3 is 15 residues.